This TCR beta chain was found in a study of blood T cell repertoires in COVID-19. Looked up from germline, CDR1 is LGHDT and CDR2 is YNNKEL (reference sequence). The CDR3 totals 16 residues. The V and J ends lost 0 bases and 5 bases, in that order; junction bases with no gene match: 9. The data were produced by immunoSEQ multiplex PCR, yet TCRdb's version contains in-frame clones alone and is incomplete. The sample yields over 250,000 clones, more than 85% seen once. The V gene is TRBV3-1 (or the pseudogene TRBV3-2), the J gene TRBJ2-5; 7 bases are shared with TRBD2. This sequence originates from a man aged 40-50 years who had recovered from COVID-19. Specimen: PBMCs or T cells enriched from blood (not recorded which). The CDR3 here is CASSQDLAAGEETQYF. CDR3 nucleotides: TGTGCCAGCAGCCAAGATTTGGCGGCGGGAGAGGAGACCCAGTACTTC.